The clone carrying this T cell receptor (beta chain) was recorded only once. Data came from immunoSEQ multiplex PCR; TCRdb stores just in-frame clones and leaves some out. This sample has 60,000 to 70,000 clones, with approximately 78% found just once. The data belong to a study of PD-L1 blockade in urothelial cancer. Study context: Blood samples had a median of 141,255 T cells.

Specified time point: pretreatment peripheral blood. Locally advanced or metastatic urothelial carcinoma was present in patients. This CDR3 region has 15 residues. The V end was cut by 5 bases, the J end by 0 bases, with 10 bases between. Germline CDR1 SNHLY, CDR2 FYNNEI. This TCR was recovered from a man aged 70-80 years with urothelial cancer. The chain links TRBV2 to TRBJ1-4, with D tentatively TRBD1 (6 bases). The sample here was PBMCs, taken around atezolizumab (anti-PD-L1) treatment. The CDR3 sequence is CASSSRTATNEKLFF. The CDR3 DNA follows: TGTGCCAGCAGTTCCCGGACAGCAACTAATGAAAAACTGTTTTTT.